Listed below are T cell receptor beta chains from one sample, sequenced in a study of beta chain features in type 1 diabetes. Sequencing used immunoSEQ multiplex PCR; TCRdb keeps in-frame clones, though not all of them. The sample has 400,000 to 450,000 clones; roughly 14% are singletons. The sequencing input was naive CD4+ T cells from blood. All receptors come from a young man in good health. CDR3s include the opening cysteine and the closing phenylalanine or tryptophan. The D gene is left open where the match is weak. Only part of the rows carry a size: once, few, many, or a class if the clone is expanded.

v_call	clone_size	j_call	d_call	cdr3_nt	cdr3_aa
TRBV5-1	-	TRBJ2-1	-	TGCGCCAGCAGCTTGATTCGGGACGGGAGCTACAATGAGCAGTTCTTC	CASSLIRDGSYNEQFF
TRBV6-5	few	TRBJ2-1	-	TGTGCCAGCAGCCGGAGCGTGGACAATGAGCAGTTCTTC	CASSRSVDNEQFF
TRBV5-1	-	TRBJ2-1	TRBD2	TGCGCCAGCCAGAATCTGGCGGGGGAGCACAATGAGCAGTTCTTC	CASQNLAGEHNEQFF
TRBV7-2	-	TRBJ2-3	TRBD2	TGTGCCAGCAGCCGAAATCTAGCGGGAGTTGCAGATACGCAGTATTTT	CASSRNLAGVADTQYF
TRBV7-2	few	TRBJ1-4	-	TGTGCCAGCAGCTTCCGACCGGGAGGTGGTGGTGAAAAACTGTTTTTT	CASSFRPGGGGEKLFF
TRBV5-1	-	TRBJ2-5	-	TGCGCCAGCAGCTTGGCCACGGGACAAGAGACCCAGTACTTC	CASSLATGQETQYF
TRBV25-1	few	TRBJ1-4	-	TGTGCCAGCTCGGGCAGGGTCGCAAATAAACTGTTTTTT	CASSGRVANKLFF
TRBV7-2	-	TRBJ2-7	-	TGTGCCAGCAGCGGGGCGTGGGGGCCCTCCTACGAGCAGTACTTC	CASSGAWGPSYEQYF
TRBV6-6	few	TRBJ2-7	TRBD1	TGTGCCAGCAGTTACACTGGGACAGGTCTGTCGCAGTACTTC	CASSYTGTGLSQYF
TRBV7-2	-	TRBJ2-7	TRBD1	TGTGCCAGCAGCTTAGCCGGGACAGGGCCGTCCTACGAGCAGTACTTC	CASSLAGTGPSYEQYF
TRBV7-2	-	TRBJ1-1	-	TGTGCCAGCAGCTTAGAAGGGGGCACTGAAGCTTTCTTT	CASSLEGGTEAFF
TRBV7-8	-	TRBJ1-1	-	TGTGCCAGCAGCTTAGTTTCCGGGGGAACCTTGAACACTGAAGCTTTCTTT	CASSLVSGGTLNTEAFF
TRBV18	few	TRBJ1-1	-	TGTGCCAGCTCACCAATGACGCGGGTGGGCACTGAAGCTTTCTTT	CASSPMTRVGTEAFF
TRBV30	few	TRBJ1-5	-	TGTGCCTGGAGTGCTCAGCTTAGCAATCAGCCCCAGCATTTT	CAWSAQLSNQPQHF
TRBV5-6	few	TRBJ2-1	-	TGTGCCAGCAGCTTAGAGTACCAACTCGGGGTTTCCTACAATGAGCAGTTCTTC	CASSLEYQLGVSYNEQFF
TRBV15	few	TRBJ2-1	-	TGTGCCACCAGAGGGACTTCCCTAAGGGGGGAGCAGTTCTTC	CATRGTSLRGEQFF